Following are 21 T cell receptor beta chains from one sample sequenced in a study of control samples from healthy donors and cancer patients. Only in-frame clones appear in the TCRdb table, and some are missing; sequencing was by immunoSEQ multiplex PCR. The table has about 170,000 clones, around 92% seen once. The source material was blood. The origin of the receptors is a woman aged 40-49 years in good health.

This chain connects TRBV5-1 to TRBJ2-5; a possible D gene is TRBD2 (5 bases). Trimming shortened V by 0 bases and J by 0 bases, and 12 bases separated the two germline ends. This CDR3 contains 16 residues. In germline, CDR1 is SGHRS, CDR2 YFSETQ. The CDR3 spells CASSLAGGSHQETQYF. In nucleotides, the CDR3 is TGCGCCAGCAGCTTGGCCGGAGGCAGTCACCAAGAGACCCAGTACTTC.

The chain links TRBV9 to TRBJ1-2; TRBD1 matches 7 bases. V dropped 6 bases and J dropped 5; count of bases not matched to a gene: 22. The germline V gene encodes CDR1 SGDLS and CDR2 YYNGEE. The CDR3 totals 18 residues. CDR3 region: CASTPRGDSKGLTYGYTF. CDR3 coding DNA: TGTGCCAGCACCCCGAGGGGGGACAGCAAGGGGCTAACTTATGGCTACACCTTC.

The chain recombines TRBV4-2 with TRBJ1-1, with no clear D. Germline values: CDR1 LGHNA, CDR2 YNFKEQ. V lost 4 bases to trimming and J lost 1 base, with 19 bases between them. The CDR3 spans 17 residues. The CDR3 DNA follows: TGTGCCAGCAGCCTGTGGGTCGACGGCAGGAGGAACACTGAAGCTTTCTTT. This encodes CASSLWVDGRRNTEAFF.

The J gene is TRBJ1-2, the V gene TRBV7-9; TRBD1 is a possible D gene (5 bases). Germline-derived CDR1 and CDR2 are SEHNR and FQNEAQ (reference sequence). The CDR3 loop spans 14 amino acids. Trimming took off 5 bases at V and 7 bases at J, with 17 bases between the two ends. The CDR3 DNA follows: TGTGCCAGCAGCCAATCCGAGGGGTTTGGTGGCTACACCTTC. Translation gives CASSQSEGFGGYTF.

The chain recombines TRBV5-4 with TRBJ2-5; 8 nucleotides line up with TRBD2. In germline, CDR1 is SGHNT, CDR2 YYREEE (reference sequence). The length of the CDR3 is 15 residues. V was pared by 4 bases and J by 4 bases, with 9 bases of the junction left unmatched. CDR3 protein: CASSPTGGAGETQYF. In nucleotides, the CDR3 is TGTGCCAGCAGCCCGACCGGGGGGGCCGGAGAGACCCAGTACTTC.

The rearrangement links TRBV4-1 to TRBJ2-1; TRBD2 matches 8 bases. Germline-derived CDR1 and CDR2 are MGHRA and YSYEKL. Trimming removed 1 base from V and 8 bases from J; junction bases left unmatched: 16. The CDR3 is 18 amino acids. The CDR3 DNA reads TGCGCCAGCAGCCAAGCTCGCTCGGGAGAGAGCGGGGGCTATGAGCAGTTCTTC. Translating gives CASSQARSGESGGYEQFF.

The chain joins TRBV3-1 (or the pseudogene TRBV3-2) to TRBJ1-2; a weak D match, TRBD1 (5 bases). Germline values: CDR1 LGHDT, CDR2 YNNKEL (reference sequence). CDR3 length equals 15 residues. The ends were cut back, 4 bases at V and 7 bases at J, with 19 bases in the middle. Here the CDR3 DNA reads TGTGCCAGCAGCCCGGGGTTCGGCAGGGCCTTTGGCTACACCTTC. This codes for CASSPGFGRAFGYTF.

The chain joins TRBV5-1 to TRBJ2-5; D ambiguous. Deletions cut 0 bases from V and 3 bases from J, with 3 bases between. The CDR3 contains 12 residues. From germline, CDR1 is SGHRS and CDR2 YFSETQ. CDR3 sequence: CASSLAKETQYF. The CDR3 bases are TGCGCCAGCAGCTTGGCAAAAGAGACCCAGTACTTC.

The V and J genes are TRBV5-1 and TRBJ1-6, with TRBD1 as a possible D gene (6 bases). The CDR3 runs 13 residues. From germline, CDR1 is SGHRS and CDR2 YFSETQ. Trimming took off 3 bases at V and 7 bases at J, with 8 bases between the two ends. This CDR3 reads CASSSDSNSPLHF. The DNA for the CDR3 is TGCGCCAGCAGCTCGGACAGCAATTCACCCCTCCACTTT.

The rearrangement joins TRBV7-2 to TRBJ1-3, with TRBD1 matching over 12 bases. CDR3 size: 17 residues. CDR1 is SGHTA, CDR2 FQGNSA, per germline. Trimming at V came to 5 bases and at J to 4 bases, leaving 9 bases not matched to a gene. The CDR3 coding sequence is TGTGCCAGCAGCCTAACCGGGACAGGGGGCAAGGGAAACACCATATATTTT. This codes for CASSLTGTGGKGNTIYF.

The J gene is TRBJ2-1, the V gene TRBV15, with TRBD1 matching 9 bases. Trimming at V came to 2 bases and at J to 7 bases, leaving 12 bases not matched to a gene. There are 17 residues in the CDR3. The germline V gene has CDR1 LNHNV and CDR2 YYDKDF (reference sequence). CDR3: CATSRKPLTGGKNEQFF. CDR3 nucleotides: TGTGCCACCAGCAGAAAACCTTTAACAGGGGGCAAGAATGAGCAGTTCTTC.

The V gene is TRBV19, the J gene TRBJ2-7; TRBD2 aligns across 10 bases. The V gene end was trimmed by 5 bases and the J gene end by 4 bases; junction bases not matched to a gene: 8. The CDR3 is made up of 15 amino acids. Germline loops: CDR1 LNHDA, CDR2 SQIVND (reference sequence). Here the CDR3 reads CASSRRLAGLYEQYF. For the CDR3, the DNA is TGTGCCAGTAGTCGGCGACTAGCGGGCCTATACGAGCAGTACTTC.

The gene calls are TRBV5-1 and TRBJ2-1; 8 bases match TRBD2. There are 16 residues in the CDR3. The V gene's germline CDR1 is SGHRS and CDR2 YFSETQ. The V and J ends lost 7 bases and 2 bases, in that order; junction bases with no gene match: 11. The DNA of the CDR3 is TGCGCCAGCGTCCTATCTCCGGGGGGGCCCTACAATGAGCAGTTCTTC. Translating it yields CASVLSPGGPYNEQFF.

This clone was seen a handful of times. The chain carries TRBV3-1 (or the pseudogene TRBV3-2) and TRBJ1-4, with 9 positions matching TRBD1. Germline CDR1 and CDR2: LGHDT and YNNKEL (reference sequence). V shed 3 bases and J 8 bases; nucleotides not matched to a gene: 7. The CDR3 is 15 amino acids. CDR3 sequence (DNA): TGTGCCAGCAGCCAGACCGGGACAGGGCACGAAAAACTGTTTTTT. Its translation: CASSQTGTGHEKLFF.

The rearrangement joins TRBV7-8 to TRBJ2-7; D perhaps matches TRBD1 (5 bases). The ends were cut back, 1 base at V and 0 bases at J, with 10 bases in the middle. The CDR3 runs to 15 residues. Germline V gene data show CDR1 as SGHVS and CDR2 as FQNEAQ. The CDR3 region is CASSLGSGPSYEQYF. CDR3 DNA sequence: TGTGCCAGCAGCTTAGGATCAGGGCCCTCCTACGAGCAGTACTTC.

DNA of the CDR3: TGTGCCAGCAGCTTGGAAATGAACACTGAAGCTTTCTTT. This sequence encodes CASSLEMNTEAFF. This chain uses TRBV5-4 with TRBJ1-1; no clear D gene. This CDR3 is 13 amino acids long. Trimming shortened V by 0 bases and J by 0 bases, and 3 bases separated the two germline ends. CDR1 is SGHNT and CDR2 is YYREEE in the germline V gene (reference sequence).

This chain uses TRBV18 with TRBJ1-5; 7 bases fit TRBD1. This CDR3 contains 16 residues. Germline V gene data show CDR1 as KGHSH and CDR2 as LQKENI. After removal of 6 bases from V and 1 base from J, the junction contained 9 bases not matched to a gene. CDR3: CASSPTGAASNQPQHF. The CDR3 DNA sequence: TGTGCCAGCTCCCCCACAGGGGCGGCGAGCAATCAGCCCCAGCATTTT.

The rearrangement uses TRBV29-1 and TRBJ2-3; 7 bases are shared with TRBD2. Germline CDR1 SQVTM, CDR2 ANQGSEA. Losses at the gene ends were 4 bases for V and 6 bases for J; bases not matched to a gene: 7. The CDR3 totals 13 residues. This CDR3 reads CSVAGRVSDTQYF. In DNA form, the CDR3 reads TGCAGCGTTGCAGGGAGGGTGTCGGATACGCAGTATTTT.

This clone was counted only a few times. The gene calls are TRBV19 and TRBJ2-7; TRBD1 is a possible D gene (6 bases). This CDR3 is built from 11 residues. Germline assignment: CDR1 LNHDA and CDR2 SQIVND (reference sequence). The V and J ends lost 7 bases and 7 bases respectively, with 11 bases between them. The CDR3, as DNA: TGTGCCAGTATGAACAGGGAAGAGCAGTACTTC. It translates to CASMNREEQYF.

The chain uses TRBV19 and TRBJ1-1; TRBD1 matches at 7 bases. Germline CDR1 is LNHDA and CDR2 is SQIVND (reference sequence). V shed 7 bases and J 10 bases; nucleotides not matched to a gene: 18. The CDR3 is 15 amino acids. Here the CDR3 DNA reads TGTGCCAGTAACATATTCCGGGACAGATCTGATGGAGCTTTCTTT. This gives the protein CASNIFRDRSDGAFF. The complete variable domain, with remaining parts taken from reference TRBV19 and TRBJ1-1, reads DGGITQSPKYLFRKEGQNVTLSCEQNLNHDAMYWYRQDPGQGLRLIYYSQIVNDFQKGDIAEGYSVSREKKESFPLTVTSAQKNPTAFYLCASNIFRDRSDGAFFGQGTRLTVV.

The DNA for the CDR3 is TGTGCCAGCAGCTCCCCGATTCCTAGGGCCCGGGAGACCCAGTACTTC. Its protein product is CASSSPIPRARETQYF. The chain combines TRBV7-2 with TRBJ2-5; D remains ambiguous. The length of the CDR3 is 16 residues. V lost 4 bases, J lost 5 bases, and 20 bases lay in between. Per germline, CDR1 SGHTA and CDR2 FQGNSA.